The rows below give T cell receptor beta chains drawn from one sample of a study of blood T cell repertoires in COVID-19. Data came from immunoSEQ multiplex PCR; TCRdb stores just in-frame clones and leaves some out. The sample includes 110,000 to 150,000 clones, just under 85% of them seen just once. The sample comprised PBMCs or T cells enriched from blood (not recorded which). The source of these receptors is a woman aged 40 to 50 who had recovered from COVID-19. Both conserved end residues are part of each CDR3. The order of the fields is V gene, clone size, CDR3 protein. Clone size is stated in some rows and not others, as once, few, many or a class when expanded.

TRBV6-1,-,CASSEAEGAYGYTF
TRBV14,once,CASSNLPDRMNTEAFF
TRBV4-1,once,CASSQAPGSANEKLFF
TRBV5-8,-,CASSLGGTANNSPLHF
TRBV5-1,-,CASSVNGVGSYEQYF
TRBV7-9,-,CASSLATGVYNEQFF
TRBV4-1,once,CASSQDQGAGPQHF
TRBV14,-,CASSQDYTLRDTQYF
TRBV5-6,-,CASSRRASATITDTQYF
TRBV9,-,CASSAKTGGGSYEQYF
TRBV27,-,CASSLSRNTEAFF
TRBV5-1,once,CASRDSSGSYEQYF
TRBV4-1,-,CASSQGLFFAGFMNTEAFF
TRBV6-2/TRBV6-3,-,CASSPDRANGYTF
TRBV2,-,CASTRDRGLYEQYF
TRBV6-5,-,CASSRGTTTSYEQYF
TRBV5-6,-,CASSVNRWGPEAFF
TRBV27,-,CASRLTGGNQPQHF
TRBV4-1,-,CASSQVPSGNTDTQYF
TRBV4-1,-,CASSQETPGLAGGGYEQYF
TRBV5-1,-,CASSLELAGSTDTQYF
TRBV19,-,CASSITGYNEKLFF
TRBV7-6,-,CASSPDSLNTEAFF
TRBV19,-,CASSIVVVRVRGYTF
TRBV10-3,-,CAISELWTGTGEGLDYGYTF
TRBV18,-,CASSPSWTAKYPSPLHF
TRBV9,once,CASSVGAGREQFF
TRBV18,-,CASSPQQNTEAFF
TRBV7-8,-,CASSPAASGSYEQYF